The 23 T cell receptor beta chains given below trace back to one sample, sequenced in a study of T cell responses to AZD1222 COVID-19 vaccine. This table comes from immunoSEQ multiplex PCR, and its TCRdb copy is limited to in-frame clones, with some not included. This sample carries 250,000 to 300,000 clones, about 94% of them seen once, and the ten largest clones take around 0.5%. The sequencing used peripheral blood, collected 28 days after the second AZD1222 dose. These receptors originate from an adult who received the AZD1222 COVID-19 vaccine.

The genes are TRBV7-2 and TRBJ1-2; maybe TRBD1 (5 bases). Germline V gene sequence: CDR1 SGHTA, CDR2 FQGNSA. This CDR3 spans 15 amino acids. V lost 2 bases to trimming and J lost 1 base, with 11 bases between them. As DNA, the CDR3 is TGTGCCAGCAGCTTAACCGACAGCGTTAACTATGGCTACACCTTC. Translating gives CASSLTDSVNYGYTF.

The chain combines TRBV9 with TRBJ1-3, with a tentative D call TRBD1 (5 bases). Trimming shortened V by 3 bases and J by 4 bases, and 11 bases separated the two germline ends. The CDR3 has 14 residues. Germline values: CDR1 SGDLS, CDR2 YYNGEE. The CDR3 is CASSGGGVGNTIYF. In nucleotides, the CDR3 is TGTGCCAGCAGCGGAGGAGGGGTAGGAAACACCATATATTTT.

The rearrangement uses TRBV14 and TRBJ1-2; TRBD1 aligns across 8 bases. The V gene end was trimmed by 1 base and the J gene end by 5 bases; junction bases not matched to a gene: 0. CDR1 is SGHDN and CDR2 is FVKESK in the germline V gene. The CDR3 length is 13 residues. The CDR3 nucleotides read TGTGCCAGCAGCCAAGGACAGGGGTATGGCTACACCTTC. Translating gives CASSQGQGYGYTF.

The chain couples TRBV7-2 to TRBJ1-4, with unresolved D. Germline CDR1 SGHTA, CDR2 FQGNSA. The V gene lost 5 bases and the J gene lost 3 bases, with 10 bases spanning the gap. CDR3 length: 14 amino acids. The DNA for the CDR3 is TGTGCCAGCAGCCCATCTGGGCCTAATGAAAAACTGTTTTTT. It yields the protein CASSPSGPNEKLFF.

This clone was recorded once. The chain carries TRBV5-6 and TRBJ2-4, with a weak D call TRBD1 (6 bases). This CDR3 region has 13 residues. Per the germline V gene, CDR1 is SGHDT and CDR2 is YYEEEE. Deletions cut 5 bases from V and 9 bases from J, with 15 bases between. CDR3 nucleotides: TGTGCCAGCAGGCAGGGGCAAGGGGGCATTCAGTACTTC. This sequence encodes CASRQGQGGIQYF.

This chain links TRBV2 with TRBJ1-2; the match to TRBD1 covers 7 bases. The CDR3 is 13 amino acids. V was pared by 4 bases and J by 8 bases, with 7 bases of the junction left unmatched. CDR1 and CDR2 (germline): SNHLY, FYNNEI. CDR3 region: CASSGQGVQGYTF. CDR3 nucleotide sequence: TGTGCCAGCAGTGGACAGGGAGTCCAAGGCTACACCTTC.

This clone has a single count. The chain couples TRBV4-1 to TRBJ2-1; 9 nucleotides line up with TRBD2. J gave up 7 bases and V 1 base, and 11 bases lay outside the gene matches. The germline gives CDR1 MGHRA, CDR2 YSYEKL. The CDR3 has 17 amino acids. Here the CDR3 reads CASSQGVFGLAMNEQFF. DNA for the CDR3: TGCGCCAGCAGCCAAGGTGTCTTCGGACTAGCGATGAATGAGCAGTTCTTC.

This clone was picked up one time. The CDR3 DNA reads as TGTGCCAGCAGCTTATTGAGTGCTAACTATGGCTACACCTTC. This gives the protein CASSLLSANYGYTF. This chain links TRBV3-1 (or the pseudogene TRBV3-2) with TRBJ1-2; D is ambiguous. The CDR3 spans 14 residues. Trimming shortened V by 5 bases and J by 0 bases, and 10 bases separated the two germline ends. CDR1 is LGHDT and CDR2 is YNNKEL in the germline V gene (reference sequence).

The V call is TRBV24-1, the J call TRBJ2-1, with 7 bases that match TRBD2. This CDR3 comprises 16 residues. Per germline, CDR1 KGHDR and CDR2 SFDVKD. V lost 3 bases to trimming and J lost 0 bases; unmatched junction nucleotides: 4. CDR3 region: CATSDAGLSSYNEQFF. CDR3 DNA sequence: TGTGCCACCAGTGATGCGGGACTAAGCTCCTACAATGAGCAGTTCTTC.

This chain connects TRBV18 to TRBJ2-1; weak D call: TRBD2 (5 bases). The V and J ends lost 6 bases and 8 bases respectively, with 14 bases between them. The CDR3 covers 13 residues. Germline V gene data show CDR1 as KGHSH and CDR2 as LQKENI. The CDR3 protein is CASSPAGGDEQFF. The CDR3 region has the DNA TGTGCCAGCTCCCCCGCGGGCGGCGATGAGCAGTTCTTC.

The rearrangement uses TRBV11-3 and TRBJ2-5, with D possibly matching TRBD1 (6 bases). CDR1 is SGHNT and CDR2 is YENEEA in the germline V gene. V was shortened by 4 bases and J by 5 bases, with 11 bases between the two germline ends. The CDR3 has 13 amino acids. CDR3 in DNA: TGTGCCAGCAGCTCGATTCAGGGGGAGACCCAGTACTTC. Amino acids: CASSSIQGETQYF.

The genes are TRBV11-2 and TRBJ2-3; TRBD2 aligns across 7 bases. Losses at the gene ends were 5 bases for V and 2 bases for J; bases not matched to a gene: 10. CDR3 length equals 16 residues. Germline CDR1 reads SGHAT; CDR2 reads FQNNGV. For the CDR3, the DNA is TGTGCCAGCAGCCGTAGTCCGGGACTACTCACAGATACGCAGTATTTT. It encodes CASSRSPGLLTDTQYF.

V is TRBV11-3 and J is TRBJ2-2; 14 positions match TRBD2. Germline V gene sequence: CDR1 SGHNT, CDR2 YENEEA. V was pared by 3 bases and J by 1 base, with 1 base of the junction left unmatched. The CDR3 covers 17 residues. The CDR3 DNA follows: TGTGCCAGCAGCTTGGGACTAGCGGGGGAGAACACCGGGGAGCTGTTTTTT. Its protein is CASSLGLAGENTGELFF.

The V and J genes are TRBV6-1 and TRBJ1-2, with D maybe TRBD1 (6 bases). The CDR3 sequence is 13 residues long. CDR1 is MNHNS, CDR2 SASEGT, per germline. The V end lost 3 bases, the J end lost 6 bases, and 11 bases lay between the germline ends. For the CDR3, the DNA is TGTGCCAGCAGTGACAGGGGTTTAGATGGCTACACCTTC. It yields the protein CASSDRGLDGYTF.

This clone was detected only a few times. The rearrangement links TRBV2 to TRBJ1-1; 10 bases are shared with TRBD1. This CDR3 comprises 15 residues. Per the germline V gene, CDR1 is SNHLY and CDR2 is FYNNEI. V trimming: 8 bases; J trimming: 4 bases; junction bases outside the gene matches: 10. The CDR3 spells CASGRTGGGVTEAFF. In nucleotides, the CDR3 is TGTGCCAGCGGAAGGACAGGGGGTGGGGTCACTGAAGCTTTCTTT.

This clone was seen only once. This chain joins TRBV5-6 and TRBJ1-5, with D unresolved. Trimming took 1 base from V and 1 from J, leaving 12 bases between them. This CDR3 region has 16 residues. Germline V gene sequence: CDR1 SGHDT, CDR2 YYEEEE. For the CDR3, the DNA is TGTGCCAGCAGCTTGTGGTCTGGATTGAGCAATCAGCCCCAGCATTTT. Translating it yields CASSLWSGLSNQPQHF. Variable domain in full (rest from reference TRBV5-6 and TRBJ1-5): DAGVTQSPTHLIKTRGQQVTLRCSPKSGHDTVSWYQQALGQGPQFIFQYYEEEERQRGNFPDRFSGHQFPNYSSELNVNALLLGDSALYLCASSLWSGLSNQPQHFGDGTRLSIL.

The V and J genes are TRBV11-1 and TRBJ2-7, with 7 positions matching TRBD1. Germline lookup yields CDR1 SGHAT and CDR2 FQDESV (reference sequence). The CDR3 totals 13 residues. J lost 6 bases, V lost 4 bases, and 6 bases had no gene match. The CDR3 DNA reads TGTGCCAGCAGCTCTGGACAGGTAGCCGAGCAGTACTTC. Protein sequence: CASSSGQVAEQYF.

V usage is TRBV29-1 and J usage is TRBJ2-1, with D perhaps matching TRBD2 (7 bases). CDR1 SQVTM and CDR2 ANQGSEA come from the germline V gene. The CDR3 sequence is 12 residues long. V was shortened by 7 bases and J by 8 bases, with 15 bases between the two germline ends. For the CDR3, the DNA is TGCAGCGGTAGGGGGGGCGCGGATGAGCAGTTCTTC. It is translated as CSGRGGADEQFF.

The chain employs TRBV4-3 and TRBJ2-7, with 12 bases that match TRBD2. After removal of 4 bases from V and 0 bases from J, the junction contained 7 bases not matched to a gene. Germline V lookup: CDR1 LGHNA, CDR2 YSLEER. This CDR3 comprises 17 residues. CDR3 sequence: CASSPRTSGVSSYEQYF. As DNA, the CDR3 is TGCGCCAGCAGCCCCCGGACTAGCGGGGTTAGCTCCTACGAGCAGTACTTC.

CDR3 residues: CASSPDGFSYEQYF. The CDR3 DNA reads as TGCGCCAGCAGCCCGGACGGATTCTCCTACGAGCAGTACTTC. The J gene is TRBJ2-7, the V gene TRBV5-1; D gene uncertain. Germline-derived CDR1 and CDR2 are SGHRS and YFSETQ. V was pared by 4 bases and J by 0 bases, with 11 bases between. The CDR3 sequence is 14 residues long.

This clone was counted a single time. The chain combines TRBV9 with TRBJ1-6; the match to TRBD1 covers 7 bases. Germline CDR1 reads SGDLS; CDR2 reads YYNGEE. V lost 3 bases to trimming and J lost 4 bases; unmatched junction nucleotides: 7. The CDR3 covers 16 residues. CDR3 in DNA: TGTGCCAGCAGCGGCCCGGGACAGTTGTATAATTCACCCCTCCACTTT. Protein: CASSGPGQLYNSPLHF.

This clone was seen only once. This chain joins TRBV28 and TRBJ1-2; weak D call: TRBD1 (5 bases). This CDR3 is 12 amino acids long. The ends were cut back, 7 bases at V and 4 bases at J, with 10 bases in the middle. Germline CDR1 is MDHEN and CDR2 is SYDVKM. The DNA of the CDR3 is TGTGCCAGCACGGGACGGATCTATGGCTACACCTTC. Translated: CASTGRIYGYTF.

The CDR3 sequence: CASTVASGANVLTF. CDR3 nucleotides: TGTGCCAGTACCGTAGCGTCTGGGGCCAACGTCCTGACTTTC. The chain has TRBV19 and TRBJ2-6; the D gene is possibly TRBD2 (5 bases). Trimming cost V 7 bases and J 1 base, with 8 bases left between them. The CDR3 is made up of 14 amino acids. Germline CDR1 reads LNHDA; CDR2 reads SQIVND (reference sequence).